The 29 T cell receptor beta chains reported below all come from one sample, sequenced in a study of blood T cell repertoires in COVID-19. The protocol was immunoSEQ multiplex PCR, while the TCRdb copy is restricted to in-frame clones and leaves out a portion. Of 110,000 to 150,000 clones detected, about 87% appear once; the ten largest clones hold 35% to 45%. The sequencing sample was made of peripheral blood. The receptors were gathered from a human donor in a cohort sampled during active COVID-19.

The rearrangement uses TRBV4-2 and TRBJ1-6; D is possibly TRBD1 (5 bases). CDR3 length: 15 amino acids. Germline CDR1 reads LGHNA; CDR2 reads YNFKEQ. Trimming took off 0 bases at V and 10 bases at J, with 13 bases between the two ends. Here the CDR3 reads CASSQDLTGGSPLHF. The CDR3 DNA reads TGTGCCAGCAGCCAAGATCTAACAGGAGGGTCACCCCTCCACTTT.

The V and J genes are TRBV5-6 and TRBJ2-1; D is undetermined. Germline V gene lookup returns CDR1 SGHDT and CDR2 YYEEEE. This CDR3 is 16 amino acids long. V lost 4 bases to trimming and J lost 0 bases, with 14 bases between them. Here the CDR3 reads CASSAQAGHSYNEQFF. As DNA, the CDR3 is TGTGCCAGCAGCGCCCAGGCCGGTCACTCCTACAATGAGCAGTTCTTC.

The chain joins TRBV19 to TRBJ1-1; D unclear. Germline V gene sequence: CDR1 LNHDA, CDR2 SQIVND (reference sequence). V was pared by 1 base and J by 1 base, with 7 bases between. The CDR3 is 14 amino acids. CDR3 sequence reads: CASSIVRENTEAFF. CDR3 DNA sequence: TGTGCCAGTAGTATAGTTAGAGAGAACACTGAAGCTTTCTTT. The entire variable domain, with the rest obtained from reference TRBV19 and TRBJ1-1, is as follows: DGGITQSPKYLFRKEGQNVTLSCEQNLNHDAMYWYRQDPGQGLRLIYYSQIVNDFQKGDIAEGYSVSREKKESFPLTVTSAQKNPTAFYLCASSIVRENTEAFFGQGTRLTVV.

This clone was counted only a few times. V usage is TRBV19 and J usage is TRBJ2-7, with 9 positions matching TRBD1. This CDR3 spans 14 amino acids. Trimming removed 8 bases from V and 1 base from J; junction bases left unmatched: 6. CDR1 and CDR2 (germline): LNHDA, SQIVND (reference sequence). The CDR3 here is CASSEGQGSYEQYF. The CDR3 DNA follows: TGTGCCAGTTCCGAGGGACAGGGTTCCTACGAGCAGTACTTC. The whole variable domain, remainder taken from reference TRBV19 and TRBJ2-7, is DGGITQSPKYLFRKEGQNVTLSCEQNLNHDAMYWYRQDPGQGLRLIYYSQIVNDFQKGDIAEGYSVSREKKESFPLTVTSAQKNPTAFYLCASSEGQGSYEQYFGPGTRLTVT.

This chain uses TRBV18 with TRBJ2-5; maybe TRBD1 (5 bases). CDR1 KGHSH and CDR2 LQKENI come from the germline V gene. Trimming cost V 2 bases and J 2 bases, with 6 bases left between them. This CDR3 region has 13 residues. CDR3 protein: CASSPRQQETQYF. The CDR3 DNA is TGTGCCAGCTCACCAAGACAGCAAGAGACCCAGTACTTC.

The rearrangement uses TRBV9 and TRBJ2-1; 11 bases are a match to TRBD2. J was trimmed by 0 bases and V by 3 bases; bases with no gene match: 11. The CDR3 runs 19 residues. Germline V gene lookup returns CDR1 SGDLS and CDR2 YYNGEE. In DNA, the CDR3 is TGTGCCAGCAGCGCCCGGCAAGGGACTAGCGGTACCTCCTACAATGAGCAGTTCTTC. Protein product: CASSARQGTSGTSYNEQFF.

The V call is TRBV13, the J call TRBJ1-1; perhaps TRBD1 as D (6 bases). Germline assignment: CDR1 PRHDT and CDR2 FYEKMQ (reference sequence). The CDR3 spans 15 residues. V lost 4 bases, J lost 5 bases, and 17 bases lay in between. CDR3 nucleotides: TGTGCCAGCAGCTGGCTCAGGGGAGATGGGACTGAAGCTTTCTTT. Protein: CASSWLRGDGTEAFF.

The chain is built from TRBV29-1 and TRBJ2-5, with 7 positions matching TRBD2. Trimming took 7 bases from V and 4 from J; bases not matched to a gene: 12. CDR1 is SQVTM and CDR2 is ANQGSEA in the germline V gene. This CDR3 spans 14 amino acids. The CDR3 loop reads CSAGGGPGGETQYF. As DNA, the CDR3 is TGCAGCGCCGGGGGAGGGCCCGGAGGAGAGACCCAGTACTTC.

The V call is TRBV4-2, the J call TRBJ2-7, with 8 bases aligning to TRBD2. J was trimmed by 0 bases and V by 0 bases; bases with no gene match: 4. Germline CDR1 is LGHNA and CDR2 is YNFKEQ. The length of the CDR3 is 16 residues. The DNA for the CDR3 is TGTGCCAGCAGCCAAGACTCGGGGGGGCCCTCCTACGAGCAGTACTTC. It specifies CASSQDSGGPSYEQYF.

This clone came up a few times. V usage is TRBV7-9 and J usage is TRBJ2-5; perhaps TRBD2 as D (5 bases). The DNA end is more similar to TRBJ2-7, so the J call may be wrong. Germline V gene sequence: CDR1 SEHNR, CDR2 FQNEAQ (reference sequence). The CDR3 sequence is 11 residues long. The DNA of the CDR3 is TGTGCCAGCAGCACCGAGGGCGAGCAGTACTTC. It encodes CASSTEGEQYF.

The chain uses TRBV7-9 and TRBJ1-1; D is unresolved. The length of the CDR3 is 13 residues. Germline CDR1 and CDR2: SEHNR and FQNEAQ (reference sequence). Trimming stripped 1 base from V and 11 bases from J, with 14 bases between. The CDR3 region has the DNA TGTGCCAGCAGCTTAGGTCCGCCCGGGTTGGCTTTCTTT. It translates to CASSLGPPGLAFF.

The rearrangement uses TRBV2 and TRBJ1-5; D might be TRBD1 (5 bases). Trimming cost V 3 bases and J 6 bases, with 9 bases left between them. Germline values: CDR1 SNHLY, CDR2 FYNNEI. This CDR3 has 13 amino acids. CDR3 region: CASSEGRVQPQHF. CDR3 nucleotides: TGTGCCAGCAGTGAGGGCAGGGTTCAGCCCCAGCATTTT.

This rearrangement joins TRBV19 to TRBJ2-4, with D possibly being TRBD2 (5 bases). The germline CDR1 and CDR2 sequences are LNHDA and SQIVND (reference sequence). The CDR3 length is 19 residues. V was shortened by 5 bases and J by 0 bases, with 23 bases between the two germline ends. CDR3 loop: CASSLRLAEATKAKNIQYF. The DNA for the CDR3 is TGTGCCAGTAGTCTCCGGCTAGCCGAGGCAACTAAAGCCAAAAACATTCAGTACTTC.

This sequence joins TRBV18 and TRBJ1-1; D not resolved. The germline V gene has CDR1 KGHSH and CDR2 LQKENI. V was trimmed by 0 bases and J by 6 bases, leaving 14 bases between them. The CDR3 runs 15 residues. DNA for the CDR3: TGTGCCAGCTCACCACCGGTGTTGAGGTTTGCTGAAGCTTTCTTT. The encoded protein is CASSPPVLRFAEAFF. The whole variable domain, remainder taken from reference TRBV18 and TRBJ1-1, is NAGVMQNPRHLVRRRGQEARLRCSPMKGHSHVYWYRQLPEEGLKFMVYLQKENIIDESGMPKERFSAEFPKEGPSILRIQQVVRGDSAAYFCASSPPVLRFAEAFFGQGTRLTVV.

This sequence joins TRBV19 and TRBJ1-2; 11 bases match TRBD1. CDR3 size: 15 residues. The trim removed 5 bases at V and 8 bases at J, leaving 10 bases unmatched. Germline-derived CDR1 and CDR2 are LNHDA and SQIVND (reference sequence). CDR3: CASSSQAGTGGGYTF. In DNA form, the CDR3 reads TGTGCCAGTAGTTCCCAAGCCGGGACAGGGGGAGGCTACACCTTC.

V is TRBV18 and J is TRBJ1-1, with D unresolved. The CDR3 is made up of 13 amino acids. The germline V gene encodes CDR1 KGHSH and CDR2 LQKENI. Trimming removed 1 base from V and 5 bases from J, with 8 bases in between. CDR3: CASSPLGGTEAFF. The CDR3 DNA is TGTGCCAGCTCACCACTTGGAGGGACTGAAGCTTTCTTT.

The genes are TRBV2 and TRBJ1-6, with D perhaps matching TRBD1 (5 bases). CDR1 and CDR2 (germline): SNHLY, FYNNEI. The CDR3 is 13 amino acids. Trimming pared 3 bases from V and 7 bases from J, leaving 7 bases between. This CDR3 reads CASSEGGNSPLHF. CDR3 nucleotides: TGTGCCAGCAGTGAGGGGGGGAATTCACCCCTCCACTTT.

The chain joins TRBV11-3 to TRBJ2-3; 16 bases are a match to TRBD2. The CDR3 spans 16 residues. Germline-derived CDR1 and CDR2 are SGHNT and YENEEA. The junction had 4 bases not matched to a gene; V was cut back by 5 bases and J by 5 bases. The CDR3 sequence: CASSVGTSGRGDTQYF. The CDR3 coding sequence is TGTGCCAGCAGCGTCGGGACTAGCGGGAGGGGAGATACGCAGTATTTT.

This rearrangement joins TRBV7-2 to TRBJ2-2; TRBD1 is a possible D gene (6 bases). V lost 5 bases to trimming and J lost 3 bases, with 10 bases between them. The germline V gene encodes CDR1 SGHTA and CDR2 FQGNSA. This CDR3 comprises 14 residues. CDR3: CASSTQGYTGELFF. CDR3 DNA: TGTGCCAGCAGCACCCAGGGGTACACCGGGGAGCTGTTTTTT.

The chain couples TRBV5-1 to TRBJ1-1; 8 nucleotides align to TRBD1. Germline V lookup: CDR1 SGHRS, CDR2 YFSETQ. Losses at the gene ends were 4 bases for V and 5 bases for J; bases not matched to a gene: 10. The CDR3 totals 15 residues. The DNA for the CDR3 is TGCGCCAGCAGCCCATATTCAACAGGGGGAACTGAAGCTTTCTTT. As protein: CASSPYSTGGTEAFF.

The chain links TRBV19 to TRBJ1-4, with 9 bases that match TRBD1. The CDR3 is made up of 18 amino acids. Germline trimming cut 5 bases from V and 9 bases from J; bases unmatched to any gene: 19. From germline, CDR1 is LNHDA and CDR2 SQIVND (reference sequence). Written as DNA, the CDR3 is TGTGCCAGTAGTCCCCGGACAGGGGACTTGCTTAGATGGAAAAAACTGTTTTTT. Amino acid sequence: CASSPRTGDLLRWKKLFF.

Here the CDR3 DNA reads TGTGCCAGCAGCTTCGAGGGCTCTGGGGCCAACGTCCTGACTTTC. Residues: CASSFEGSGANVLTF. The chain recombines TRBV5-6 with TRBJ2-6; TRBD2 might be the D (5 bases). Germline-derived CDR1 and CDR2 are SGHDT and YYEEEE. This CDR3 has 15 residues. With 2 bases removed from V and 0 bases from J, the gap between germline ends came to 6 bases.

The chain joins TRBV9 to TRBJ2-7; 7 bases fit TRBD1. The CDR3 runs to 15 residues. Germline values: CDR1 SGDLS, CDR2 YYNGEE. The V and J ends lost 10 bases and 4 bases, in that order; junction bases with no gene match: 17. Here the CDR3 reads CAEALGRAGGYEQYV. In nucleotides, the CDR3 is TGTGCCGAAGCGCTGGGTCGGGCAGGGGGATACGAGCAGTACGTC.

The chain employs TRBV5-1 and TRBJ2-7, with D perhaps matching TRBD1 (6 bases). Deletions cut 3 bases from V and 1 base from J, with 11 bases between. The germline V gene encodes CDR1 SGHRS and CDR2 YFSETQ. This CDR3 contains 14 residues. The CDR3 here is CASSSLGQSYEQYF. The CDR3 bases are TGCGCCAGCAGCTCGTTAGGACAGTCCTACGAGCAGTACTTC.

CDR3 in DNA: TGTGCCAGCAGATTAACAGGGATCTACGAGCAGTACTTC. This encodes CASRLTGIYEQYF. The J gene is TRBJ2-7, the V gene TRBV2; D possibly corresponds to TRBD1 (6 bases). The V end was cut by 6 bases, the J end by 3 bases, with 12 bases between. The CDR3 is 13 amino acids. Germline CDR1 is SNHLY and CDR2 is FYNNEI.

The chain couples TRBV7-9 to TRBJ2-1, with D possibly TRBD2 on 7 matching bases. CDR3 length: 13 amino acids. The V end lost 8 bases, the J end lost 9 bases, and 17 bases lay between the germline ends. Germline CDR1 and CDR2: SEHNR and FQNEAQ (reference sequence). DNA for the CDR3: TGTGCCAGCTTCTTAGGGCGGGGGCTTGAGCAGTTCTTC. It yields the protein CASFLGRGLEQFF.

The chain links TRBV2 to TRBJ2-2; possible D gene TRBD1, 5 bases. The V end lost 0 bases, the J end lost 8 bases, and 10 bases lay between the germline ends. The CDR3 is 14 residues long. The germline gives CDR1 SNHLY, CDR2 FYNNEI. The CDR3, as DNA: TGTGCCAGCAGTGAAGCAGGGGCCGGGGGGGAGCTGTTTTTT. Its protein is CASSEAGAGGELFF. The full variable domain, rest sourced from reference TRBV2 and TRBJ2-2, is EPEVTQTPSHQVTQMGQEVILRCVPISNHLYFYWYRQILGQKVEFLVSFYNNEISEKSEIFDDQFSVERPDGSNFTLKIRSTKLEDSAMYFCASSEAGAGGELFFGEGSRLTVL.

The chain employs TRBV3-1 (or the pseudogene TRBV3-2) and TRBJ1-1; possible D gene TRBD1, 6 bases. Germline lookup yields CDR1 LGHDT and CDR2 YNNKEL (reference sequence). This CDR3 has 13 amino acids. V dropped 4 bases and J dropped 11 bases, with 17 bases sitting between them. CDR3 sequence reads: CASSPTTQGRAFF. In DNA, the CDR3 is TGTGCCAGCAGCCCCACTACTCAGGGGCGGGCTTTCTTT.

The count of this clone is one. The V and J genes are TRBV9 and TRBJ1-3, with D uncertain. V was clipped by 3 bases and J by 0 bases, with 16 bases between them. This CDR3 has 17 residues. The germline V gene encodes CDR1 SGDLS and CDR2 YYNGEE. The CDR3 here is CASSAQARALSGNTIYF. The CDR3 DNA sequence: TGTGCCAGCAGCGCCCAGGCGAGGGCTCTCTCTGGAAACACCATATATTTT.